The entry below gives a single TCR beta chain sequence along with its context. This entry comes from a study of shared clonotypes between healthy human individuals. Repertoires were generated with immunoSEQ multiplex PCR, while TCRdb's copy carries only in-frame clones and drops some. The data contain millions of clones, roughly 93% of them singletons. CDR1 is MNHNS and CDR2 is SASEGT in the germline V gene. This CDR3 spans 15 amino acids. The V gene lost 7 bases and the J gene lost 4 bases, with 16 bases spanning the gap. J is TRBJ1-4 and V is TRBV6-1; D is undetermined. Sequenced material: naive CD4+ T cells from PBMCs. Subset reported: CD45RA+ positively selected. The TCR was taken from a man between 18 and 35 years old in good health. Some clones in this sample may be carry-over from other donors' samples. CDR3 residues: CASTFADRNNEKLFF. In DNA, the CDR3 is TGTGCCAGCACGTTTGCGGACCGGAATAATGAAAAACTGTTTTTT.